This TCR beta chain was sequenced for a study of blood T cell repertoires in COVID-19. Study at large: Collection of acute and convalescent COVID-19 samples took place in the United States, Italy and Spain.

Here immunoSEQ multiplex PCR was the method, and the copy in TCRdb shows in-frame clones only, minus some. The sample gives some 58,000 clones, approximately 87% of which show up once; 4% is in the top ten. The CDR3 extends over 14 amino acids. V was clipped by 4 bases and J by 2 bases, with 10 bases between them. Germline V gives CDR1 MNHEY, CDR2 SVGAGI. The chain couples TRBV6-5 to TRBJ2-3; D gene ambiguous. This receptor was taken from a man in his fifties with acute or convalescent COVID-19. Sequencing input: peripheral blood. In nucleotides, the CDR3 is TGTGCCAGCAGTTCGAGGCCGGCCACAGATACGCAGTATTTT. This sequence encodes CASSSRPATDTQYF.